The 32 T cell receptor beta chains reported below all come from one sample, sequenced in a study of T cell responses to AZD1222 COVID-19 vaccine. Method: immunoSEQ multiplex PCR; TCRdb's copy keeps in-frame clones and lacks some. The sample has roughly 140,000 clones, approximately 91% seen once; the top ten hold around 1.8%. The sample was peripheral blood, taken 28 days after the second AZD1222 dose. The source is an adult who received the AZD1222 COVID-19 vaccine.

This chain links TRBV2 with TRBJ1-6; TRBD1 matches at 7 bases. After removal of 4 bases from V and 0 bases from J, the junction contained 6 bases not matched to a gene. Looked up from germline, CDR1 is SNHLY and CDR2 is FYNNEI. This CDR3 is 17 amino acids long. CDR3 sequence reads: CASSAMTGSSYNSPLHF. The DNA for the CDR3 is TGTGCCAGCAGTGCCATGACAGGGAGCTCCTATAATTCACCCCTCCACTTT.

CDR3 bases: TGTGCCAGCACCGCGGGGACGGCAAGCTCCTACAATGAGCAGTTCTTC. Its translation: CASTAGTASSYNEQFF. This chain uses TRBV2 with TRBJ2-1, with a possible D match to TRBD2 (6 bases). Germline lookup yields CDR1 SNHLY and CDR2 FYNNEI. The CDR3 spans 16 residues. The V and J ends lost 7 bases and 0 bases respectively, with 16 bases between them.

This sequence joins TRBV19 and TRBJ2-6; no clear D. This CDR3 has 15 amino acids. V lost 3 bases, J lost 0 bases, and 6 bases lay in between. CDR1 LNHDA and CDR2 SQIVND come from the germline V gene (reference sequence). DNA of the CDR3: TGTGCCAGTAGTATGTTTGACTCTGGGGCCAACGTCCTGACTTTC. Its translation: CASSMFDSGANVLTF.

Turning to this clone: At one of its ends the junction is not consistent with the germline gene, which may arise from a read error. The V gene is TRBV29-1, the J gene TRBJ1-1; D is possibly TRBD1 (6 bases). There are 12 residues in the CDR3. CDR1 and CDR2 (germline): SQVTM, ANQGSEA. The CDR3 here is CSFDRSNTEAFF. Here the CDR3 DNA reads TGCAGCTTTGACAGGTCGAACACTGAAGCTTTCTTT.

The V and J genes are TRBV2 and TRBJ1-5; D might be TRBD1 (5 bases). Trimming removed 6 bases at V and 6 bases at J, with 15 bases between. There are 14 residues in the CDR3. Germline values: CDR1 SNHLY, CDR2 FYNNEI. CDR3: CASSDWGVRQPQHF. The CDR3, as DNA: TGTGCCAGCAGCGACTGGGGGGTCCGTCAGCCCCAGCATTTT. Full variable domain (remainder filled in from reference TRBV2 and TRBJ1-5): EPEVTQTPSHQVTQMGQEVILRCVPISNHLYFYWYRQILGQKVEFLVSFYNNEISEKSEIFDDQFSVERPDGSNFTLKIRSTKLEDSAMYFCASSDWGVRQPQHFGDGTRLSIL.

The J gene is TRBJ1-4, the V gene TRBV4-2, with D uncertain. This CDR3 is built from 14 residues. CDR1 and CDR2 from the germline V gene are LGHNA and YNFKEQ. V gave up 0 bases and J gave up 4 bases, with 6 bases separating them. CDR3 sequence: CASSQDLVNEKLFF. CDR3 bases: TGTGCCAGCAGCCAAGATCTGGTTAATGAAAAACTGTTTTTT.

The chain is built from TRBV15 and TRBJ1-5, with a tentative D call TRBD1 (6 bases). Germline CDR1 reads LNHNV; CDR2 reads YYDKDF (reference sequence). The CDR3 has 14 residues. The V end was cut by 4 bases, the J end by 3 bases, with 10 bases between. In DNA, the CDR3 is TGTGCCACCAGCACTCTGGGGGCCAATCAGCCCCAGCATTTT. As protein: CATSTLGANQPQHF.

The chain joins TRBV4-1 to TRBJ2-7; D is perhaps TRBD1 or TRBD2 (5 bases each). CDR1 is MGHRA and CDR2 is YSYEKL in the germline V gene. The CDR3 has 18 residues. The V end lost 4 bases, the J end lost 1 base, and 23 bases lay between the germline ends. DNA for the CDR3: TGCGCCAGCAGCCCTCAGTCCGGGACGGGCCTTCGTTCCTACGAGCAGTACTTC. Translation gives CASSPQSGTGLRSYEQYF.

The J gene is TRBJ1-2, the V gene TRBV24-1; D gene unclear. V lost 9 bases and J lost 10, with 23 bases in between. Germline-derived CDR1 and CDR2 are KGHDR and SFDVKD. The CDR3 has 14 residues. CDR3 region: CATPRETLLSVYTF. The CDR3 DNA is TGTGCCACCCCAAGGGAGACCCTGCTGTCTGTCTACACCTTC.

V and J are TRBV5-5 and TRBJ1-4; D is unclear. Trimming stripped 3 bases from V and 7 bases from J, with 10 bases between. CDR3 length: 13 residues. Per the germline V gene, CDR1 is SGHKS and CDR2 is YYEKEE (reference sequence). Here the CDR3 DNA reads TGTGCCAGCAGCTATACAAGAGGTGAAAAACTGTTTTTT. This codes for CASSYTRGEKLFF. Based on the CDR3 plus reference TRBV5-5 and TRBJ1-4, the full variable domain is DAGVTQSPTHLIKTRGQQVTLRCSPISGHKSVSWYQQVLGQGPQFIFQYYEKEERGRGNFPDRFSARQFPNYSSELNVNALLLGDSALYLCASSYTRGEKLFFGSGTQLSVL.

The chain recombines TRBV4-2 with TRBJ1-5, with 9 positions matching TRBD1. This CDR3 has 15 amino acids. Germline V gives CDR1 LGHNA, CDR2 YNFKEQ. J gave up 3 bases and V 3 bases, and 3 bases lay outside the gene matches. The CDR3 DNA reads TGTGCCAGCAGCCAGGGACAGGGCGACAATCAGCCCCAGCATTTT. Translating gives CASSQGQGDNQPQHF.

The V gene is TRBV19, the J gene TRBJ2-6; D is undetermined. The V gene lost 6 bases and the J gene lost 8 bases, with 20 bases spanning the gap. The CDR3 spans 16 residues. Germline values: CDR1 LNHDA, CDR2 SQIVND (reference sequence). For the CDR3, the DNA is TGTGCCAGTAGCTCCTATATCCCCGGAAGGACCAACGTCCTGACTTTC. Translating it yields CASSSYIPGRTNVLTF.

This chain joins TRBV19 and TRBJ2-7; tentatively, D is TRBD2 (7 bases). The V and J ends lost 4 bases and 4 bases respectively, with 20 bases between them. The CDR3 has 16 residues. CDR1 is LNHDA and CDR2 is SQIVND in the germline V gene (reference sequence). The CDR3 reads CASSKRPAGARYEQYF. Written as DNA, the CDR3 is TGTGCCAGTAGTAAGCGTCCGGCGGGGGCGCGTTACGAGCAGTACTTC.

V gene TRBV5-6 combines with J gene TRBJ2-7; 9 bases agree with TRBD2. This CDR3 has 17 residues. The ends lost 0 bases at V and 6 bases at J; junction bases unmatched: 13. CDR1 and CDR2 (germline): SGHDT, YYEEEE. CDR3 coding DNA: TGTGCCAGCAGCTTGGCTACCACCCTAGCGGGGAATGGCGAGCAGTACTTC. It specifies CASSLATTLAGNGEQYF.

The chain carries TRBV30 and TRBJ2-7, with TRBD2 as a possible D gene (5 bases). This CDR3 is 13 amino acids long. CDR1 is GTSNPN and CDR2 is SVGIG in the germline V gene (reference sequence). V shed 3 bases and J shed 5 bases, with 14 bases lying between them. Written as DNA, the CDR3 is TGTGCCTGGAGCCTCACTAGATCGGACGAGCAGTACTTC. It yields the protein CAWSLTRSDEQYF.

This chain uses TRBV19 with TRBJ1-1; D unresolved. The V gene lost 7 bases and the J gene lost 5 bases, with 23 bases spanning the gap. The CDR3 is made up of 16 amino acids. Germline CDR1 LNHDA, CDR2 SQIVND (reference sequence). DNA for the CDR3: TGTGCCAGTATTGGGTGGGCGAGAAGTCGTTGGACTGAAGCTTTCTTT. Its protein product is CASIGWARSRWTEAFF.

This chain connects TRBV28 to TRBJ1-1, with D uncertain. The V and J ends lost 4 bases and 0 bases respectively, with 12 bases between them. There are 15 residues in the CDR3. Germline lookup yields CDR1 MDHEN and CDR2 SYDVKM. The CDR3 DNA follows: TGTGCCAGCAGTTCCCACTCCTCCCTGAACACTGAAGCTTTCTTT. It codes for CASSSHSSLNTEAFF.

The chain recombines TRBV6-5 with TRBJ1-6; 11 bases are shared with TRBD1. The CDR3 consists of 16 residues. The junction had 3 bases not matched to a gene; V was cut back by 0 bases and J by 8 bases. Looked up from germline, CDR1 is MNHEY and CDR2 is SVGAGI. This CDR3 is CASSYSGQGAYSPLHF. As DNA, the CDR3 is TGTGCCAGCAGTTACTCAGGACAGGGGGCATATTCACCCCTCCACTTT.

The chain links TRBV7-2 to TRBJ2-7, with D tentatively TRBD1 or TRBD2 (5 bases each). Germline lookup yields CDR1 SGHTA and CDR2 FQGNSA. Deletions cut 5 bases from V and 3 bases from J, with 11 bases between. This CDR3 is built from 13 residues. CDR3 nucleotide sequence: TGTGCCAGCAGCCTCCGGGACCTCTACGAGCAGTACTTC. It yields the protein CASSLRDLYEQYF. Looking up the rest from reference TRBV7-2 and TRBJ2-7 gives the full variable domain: GAGVSQSPSNKVTEKGKDVELRCDPISGHTALYWYRQSLGQGLEFLIYFQGNSAPDKSGLPSDRFSAERTGGSVSTLTIQRTQQEDSAVYLCASSLRDLYEQYFGPGTRLTVT.

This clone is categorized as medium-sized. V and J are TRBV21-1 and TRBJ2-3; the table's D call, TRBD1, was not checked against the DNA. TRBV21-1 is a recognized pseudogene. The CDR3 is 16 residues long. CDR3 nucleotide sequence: TGTGCCAGCAGGAAAACAGGGGAAGGGGAAACAGATACGCAGTATTTT. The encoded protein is CASRKTGEGETDTQYF.

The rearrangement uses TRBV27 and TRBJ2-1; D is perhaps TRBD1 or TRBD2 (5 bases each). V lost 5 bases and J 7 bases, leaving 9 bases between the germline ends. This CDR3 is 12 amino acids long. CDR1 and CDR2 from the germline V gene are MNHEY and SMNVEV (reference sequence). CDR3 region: CASSEGWNEQFF. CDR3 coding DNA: TGTGCCAGCAGTGAGGGGTGGAATGAGCAGTTCTTC.

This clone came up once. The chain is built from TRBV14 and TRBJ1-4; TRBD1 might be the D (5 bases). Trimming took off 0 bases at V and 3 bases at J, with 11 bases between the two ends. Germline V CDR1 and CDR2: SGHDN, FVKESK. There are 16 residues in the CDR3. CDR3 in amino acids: CASSQDQGLSNEKLFF. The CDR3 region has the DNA TGTGCCAGCAGCCAAGATCAGGGCCTCTCTAATGAAAAACTGTTTTTT.

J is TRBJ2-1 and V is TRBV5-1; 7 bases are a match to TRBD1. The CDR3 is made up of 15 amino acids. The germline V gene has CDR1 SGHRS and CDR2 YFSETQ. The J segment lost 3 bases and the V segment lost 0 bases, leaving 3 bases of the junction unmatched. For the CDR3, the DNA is TGCGCCAGCAGCTTGGACGGGACAGACTACAATGAGCAGTTCTTC. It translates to CASSLDGTDYNEQFF. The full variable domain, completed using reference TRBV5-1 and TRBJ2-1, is KAGVTQTPRYLIKTRGQQVTLSCSPISGHRSVSWYQQTPGQGLQFLFEYFSETQRNKGNFPGRFSGRQFSNSRSEMNVSTLELGDSALYLCASSLDGTDYNEQFFGPGTRLTVL.

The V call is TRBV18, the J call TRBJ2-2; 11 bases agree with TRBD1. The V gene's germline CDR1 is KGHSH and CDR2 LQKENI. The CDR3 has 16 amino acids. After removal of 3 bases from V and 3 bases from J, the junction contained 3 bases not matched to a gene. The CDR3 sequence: CASSPRTGGHTGELFF. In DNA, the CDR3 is TGTGCCAGCTCACCCAGGACAGGGGGCCACACCGGGGAGCTGTTTTTT.

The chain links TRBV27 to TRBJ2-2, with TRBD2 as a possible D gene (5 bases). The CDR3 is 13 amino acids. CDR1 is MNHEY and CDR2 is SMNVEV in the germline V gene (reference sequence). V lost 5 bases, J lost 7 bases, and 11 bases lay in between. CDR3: CASSRLRGGELFF. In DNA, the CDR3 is TGTGCCAGCAGTCGACTTCGGGGCGGGGAGCTGTTTTTT.

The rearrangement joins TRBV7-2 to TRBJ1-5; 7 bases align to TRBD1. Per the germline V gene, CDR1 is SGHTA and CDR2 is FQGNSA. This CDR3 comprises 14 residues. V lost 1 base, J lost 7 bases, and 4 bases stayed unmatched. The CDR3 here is CASSLVAGGQPQHF. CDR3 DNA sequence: TGTGCCAGCAGCTTAGTGGCAGGGGGACAGCCCCAGCATTTT.

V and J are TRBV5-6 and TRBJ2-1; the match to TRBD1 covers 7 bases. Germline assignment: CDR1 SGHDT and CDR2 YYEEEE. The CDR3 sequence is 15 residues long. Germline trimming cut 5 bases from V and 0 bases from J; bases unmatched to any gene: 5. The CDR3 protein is CASRGDRGSYNEQFF. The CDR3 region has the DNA TGTGCCAGCAGGGGGGACAGAGGCTCCTACAATGAGCAGTTCTTC.

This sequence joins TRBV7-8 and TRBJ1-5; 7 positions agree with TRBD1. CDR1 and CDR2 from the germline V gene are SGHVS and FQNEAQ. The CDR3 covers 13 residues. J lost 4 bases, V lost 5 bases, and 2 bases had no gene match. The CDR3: CASSVQGNQPQHF. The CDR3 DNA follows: TGTGCCAGCAGCGTACAGGGGAATCAGCCCCAGCATTTT. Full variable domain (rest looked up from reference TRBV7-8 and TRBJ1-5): GAGVSQSPRYKVAKRGQDVALRCDPISGHVSLFWYQQALGQGPEFLTYFQNEAQLDKSGLPSDRFFAERPEGSVSTLKIQRTQQEDSAVYLCASSVQGNQPQHFGDGTRLSIL.

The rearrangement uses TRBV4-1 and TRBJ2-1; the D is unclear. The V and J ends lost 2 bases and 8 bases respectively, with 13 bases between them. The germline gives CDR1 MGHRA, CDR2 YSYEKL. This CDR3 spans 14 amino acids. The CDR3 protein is CASSQPLISYEQFF. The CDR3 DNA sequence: TGCGCCAGCAGCCAACCACTCATTAGTTATGAGCAGTTCTTC.

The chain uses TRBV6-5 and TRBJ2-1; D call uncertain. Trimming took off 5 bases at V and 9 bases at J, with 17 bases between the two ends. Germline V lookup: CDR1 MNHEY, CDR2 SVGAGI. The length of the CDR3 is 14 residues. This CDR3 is CASSKTSVIGEQFF. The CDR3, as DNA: TGTGCCAGCAGTAAGACATCGGTTATAGGTGAGCAGTTCTTC.

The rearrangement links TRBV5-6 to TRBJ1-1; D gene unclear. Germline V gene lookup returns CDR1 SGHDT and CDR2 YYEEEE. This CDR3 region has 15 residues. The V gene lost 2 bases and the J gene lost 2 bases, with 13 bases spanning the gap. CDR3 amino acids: CASSFRTWDNTEAFF. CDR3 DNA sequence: TGTGCCAGCAGCTTCAGAACCTGGGATAACACTGAAGCTTTCTTT. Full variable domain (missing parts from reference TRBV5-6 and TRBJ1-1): DAGVTQSPTHLIKTRGQQVTLRCSPKSGHDTVSWYQQALGQGPQFIFQYYEEEERQRGNFPDRFSGHQFPNYSSELNVNALLLGDSALYLCASSFRTWDNTEAFFGQGTRLTVV.

The CDR3 loop reads CASSLGWRQGNNYGYTF. The DNA for the CDR3 is TGTGCCAGCAGCTTGGGGTGGAGGCAGGGGAATAACTATGGCTACACCTTC. The genes are TRBV5-8 and TRBJ1-2, with D possibly TRBD1 on 6 matching bases. The germline V and J ends were trimmed by 0 bases and 1 base, with 16 bases remaining between them. The CDR3 totals 17 residues. CDR1 SGHTS and CDR2 YDEGEE come from the germline V gene.